The clone carrying this T cell receptor (beta chain) was observed once. Antigen: not known. The source of the sample is a study of blood T cells in healthy people across ages. Study conclusions and caveats: A roughly linear age-dependent decrease characterized TCR beta diversity per million T cells.

The CDR3 has 12 residues. V was shortened by 3 bases and J by 6 bases, with 12 bases between the two germline ends. Germline-derived CDR1 and CDR2 are GTSNPN and SVGIG (reference sequence). A sample-barcoded 5' primer and a J-beta primer mix were used in a second PCR of roughly 7 to 12 cycles. The template-switch adaptor, which had 12 random nucleotides, put a tag on each cDNA molecule. TCRdb ran MiXCR on the 5' RACE reads and lists one entry per CDR3 protein. The sample lists about 830,000 distinct CDR3 sequences, more than 45% occurring once. The receptor comes from a man aged 25 to 40 in good health. Sequenced: blood. V is TRBV30 and J is TRBJ2-7; D is perhaps TRBD1 or TRBD2 (5 bases each). The CDR3 loop is CAWRGTIAEQYF. CDR3 nucleotides: TGTGCCTGGAGGGGGACGATCGCCGAGCAGTACTTC.